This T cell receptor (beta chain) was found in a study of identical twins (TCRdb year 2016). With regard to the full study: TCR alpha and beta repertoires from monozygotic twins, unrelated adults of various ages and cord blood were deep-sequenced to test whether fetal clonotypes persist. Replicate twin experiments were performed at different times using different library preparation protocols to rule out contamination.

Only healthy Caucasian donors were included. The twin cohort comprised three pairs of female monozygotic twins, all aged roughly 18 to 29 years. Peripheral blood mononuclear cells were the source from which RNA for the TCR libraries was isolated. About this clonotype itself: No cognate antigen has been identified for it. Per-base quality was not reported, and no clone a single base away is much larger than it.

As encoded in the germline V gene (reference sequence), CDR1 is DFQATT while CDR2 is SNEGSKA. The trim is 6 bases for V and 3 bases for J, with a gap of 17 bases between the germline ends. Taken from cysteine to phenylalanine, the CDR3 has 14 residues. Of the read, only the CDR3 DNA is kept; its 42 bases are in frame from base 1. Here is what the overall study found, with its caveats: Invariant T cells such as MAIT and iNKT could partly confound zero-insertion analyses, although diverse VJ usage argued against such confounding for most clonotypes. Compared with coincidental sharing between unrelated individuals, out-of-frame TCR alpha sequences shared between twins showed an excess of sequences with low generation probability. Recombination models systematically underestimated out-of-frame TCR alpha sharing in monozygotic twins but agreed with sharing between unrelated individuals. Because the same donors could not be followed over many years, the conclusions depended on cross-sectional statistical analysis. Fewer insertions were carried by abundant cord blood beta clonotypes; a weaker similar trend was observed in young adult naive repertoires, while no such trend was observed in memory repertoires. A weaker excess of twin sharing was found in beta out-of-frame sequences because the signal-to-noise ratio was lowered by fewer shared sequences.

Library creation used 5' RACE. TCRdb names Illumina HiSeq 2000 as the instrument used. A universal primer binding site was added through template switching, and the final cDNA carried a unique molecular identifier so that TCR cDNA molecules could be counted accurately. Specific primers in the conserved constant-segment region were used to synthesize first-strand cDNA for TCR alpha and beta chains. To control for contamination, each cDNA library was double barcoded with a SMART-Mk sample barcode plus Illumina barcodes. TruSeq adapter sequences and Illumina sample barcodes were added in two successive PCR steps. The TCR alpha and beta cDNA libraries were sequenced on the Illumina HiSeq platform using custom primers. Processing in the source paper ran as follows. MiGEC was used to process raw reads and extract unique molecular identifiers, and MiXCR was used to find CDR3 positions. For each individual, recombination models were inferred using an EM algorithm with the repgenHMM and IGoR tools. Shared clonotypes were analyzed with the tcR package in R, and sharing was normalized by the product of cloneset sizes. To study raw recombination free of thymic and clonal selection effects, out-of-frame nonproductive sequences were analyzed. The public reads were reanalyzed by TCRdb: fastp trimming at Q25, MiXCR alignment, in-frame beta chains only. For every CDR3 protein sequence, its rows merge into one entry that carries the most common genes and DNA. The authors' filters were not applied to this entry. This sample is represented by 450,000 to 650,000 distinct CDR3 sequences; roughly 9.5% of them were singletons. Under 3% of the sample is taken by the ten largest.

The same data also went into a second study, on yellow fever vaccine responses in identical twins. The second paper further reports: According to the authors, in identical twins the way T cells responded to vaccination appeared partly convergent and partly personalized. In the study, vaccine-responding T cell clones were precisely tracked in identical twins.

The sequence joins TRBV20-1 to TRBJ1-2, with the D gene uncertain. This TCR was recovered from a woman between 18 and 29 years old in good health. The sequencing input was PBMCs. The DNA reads TGCAGTGCCAACCCGGGCCCCGCGCACTATGGCTACACCTTC. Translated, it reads CSANPGPAHYGYTF.